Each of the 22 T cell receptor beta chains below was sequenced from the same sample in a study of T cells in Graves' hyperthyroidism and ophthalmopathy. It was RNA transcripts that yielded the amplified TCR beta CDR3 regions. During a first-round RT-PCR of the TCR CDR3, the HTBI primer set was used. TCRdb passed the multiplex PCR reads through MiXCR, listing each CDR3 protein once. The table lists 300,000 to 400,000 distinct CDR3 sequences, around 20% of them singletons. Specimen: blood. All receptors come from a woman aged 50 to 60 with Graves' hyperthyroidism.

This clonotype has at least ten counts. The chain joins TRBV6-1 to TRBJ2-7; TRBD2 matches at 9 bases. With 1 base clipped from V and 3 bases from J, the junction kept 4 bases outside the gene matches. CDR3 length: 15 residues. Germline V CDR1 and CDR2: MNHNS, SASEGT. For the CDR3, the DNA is TGTGCCAGCAGTGAAGGGACTAGCGAGGTCTACGAGCAGTACTTC. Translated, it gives CASSEGTSEVYEQYF.

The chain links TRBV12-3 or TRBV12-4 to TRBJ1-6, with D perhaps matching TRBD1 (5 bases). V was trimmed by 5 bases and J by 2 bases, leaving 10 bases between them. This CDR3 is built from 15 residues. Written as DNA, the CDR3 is TGTGCCAGCAGTATCAAGGGGACCTATAATTCACCCCTCCACTTT. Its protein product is CASSIKGTYNSPLHF.

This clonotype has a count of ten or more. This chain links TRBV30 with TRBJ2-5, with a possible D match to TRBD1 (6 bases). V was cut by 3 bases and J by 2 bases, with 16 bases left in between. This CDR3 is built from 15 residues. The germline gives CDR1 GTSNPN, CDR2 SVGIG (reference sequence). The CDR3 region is CAWRSFGTKQETQYF. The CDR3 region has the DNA TGTGCCTGGAGGTCGTTCGGGACAAAACAAGAGACCCAGTACTTC.

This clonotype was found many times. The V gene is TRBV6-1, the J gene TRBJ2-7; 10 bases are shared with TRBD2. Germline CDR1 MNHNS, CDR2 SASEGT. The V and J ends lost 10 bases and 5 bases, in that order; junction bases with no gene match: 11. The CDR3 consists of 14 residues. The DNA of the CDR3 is TGTGCCATCAACGAGGGACTAGCGATGAACGAGCAGTACTTC. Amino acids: CAINEGLAMNEQYF.

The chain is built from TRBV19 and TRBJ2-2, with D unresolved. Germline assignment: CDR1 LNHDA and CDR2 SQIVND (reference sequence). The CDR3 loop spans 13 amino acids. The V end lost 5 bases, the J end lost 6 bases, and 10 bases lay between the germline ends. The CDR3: CASSGPSPGELFF. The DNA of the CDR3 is TGTGCCAGTAGTGGGCCTTCACCCGGGGAGCTGTTTTTT.

CDR3 coding DNA: TGTGCCACCAGTACGTGGACAGAAGCGAATGAGCAGTTCTTC. This translates into CATSTWTEANEQFF. The V and J genes are TRBV11-2 and TRBJ2-1; tentative D call: TRBD1 (6 bases). Germline CDR1 reads SGHAT; CDR2 reads FQNNGV. This CDR3 region has 14 residues. Trimming left V 10 bases short and J 7 bases short, with 20 bases between.

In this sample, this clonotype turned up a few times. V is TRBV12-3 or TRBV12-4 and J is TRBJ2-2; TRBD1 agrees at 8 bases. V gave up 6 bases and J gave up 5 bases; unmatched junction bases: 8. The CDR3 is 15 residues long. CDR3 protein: CASSPRDRTTGELFF. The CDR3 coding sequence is TGTGCCAGCAGCCCTCGGGACAGGACTACCGGGGAGCTGTTTTTT.

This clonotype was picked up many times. This CDR3 is CASSPTGGLQPQHF. The CDR3 coding sequence is TGTGCCAGCTCACCAACTGGGGGCCTTCAGCCCCAGCATTTT. The rearrangement joins TRBV18 to TRBJ1-5; D might be TRBD1 (6 bases). Trimming took off 2 bases at V and 6 bases at J, with 11 bases between the two ends. In germline, CDR1 is KGHSH, CDR2 LQKENI. The CDR3 loop spans 14 amino acids.

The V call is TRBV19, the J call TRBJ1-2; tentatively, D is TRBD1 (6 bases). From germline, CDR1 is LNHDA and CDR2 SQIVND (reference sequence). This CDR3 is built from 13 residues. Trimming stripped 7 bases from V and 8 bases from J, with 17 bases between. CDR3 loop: CASTPGGAHGYTF. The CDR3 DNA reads TGTGCCAGTACTCCGGGGGGGGCGCACGGCTACACCTTC.

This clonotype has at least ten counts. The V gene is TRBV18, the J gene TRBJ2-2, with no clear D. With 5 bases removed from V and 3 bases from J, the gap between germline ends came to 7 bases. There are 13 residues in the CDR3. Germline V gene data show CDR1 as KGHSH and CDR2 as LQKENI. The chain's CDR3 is CASSAFDTGELFF. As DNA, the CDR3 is TGTGCCAGCTCAGCGTTCGACACCGGGGAGCTGTTTTTT.

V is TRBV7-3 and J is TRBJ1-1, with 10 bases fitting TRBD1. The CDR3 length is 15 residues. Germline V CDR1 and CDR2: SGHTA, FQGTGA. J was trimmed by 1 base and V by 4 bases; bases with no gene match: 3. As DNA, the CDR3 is TGTGCCAGCAGCTGGGACAGGGGAAAGAACACTGAAGCTTTCTTT. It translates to CASSWDRGKNTEAFF.

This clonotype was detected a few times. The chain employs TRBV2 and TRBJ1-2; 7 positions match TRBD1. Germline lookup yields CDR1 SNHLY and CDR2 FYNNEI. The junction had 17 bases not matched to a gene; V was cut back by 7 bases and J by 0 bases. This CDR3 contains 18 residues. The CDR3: CASTLAPGQRGSNYGYTF. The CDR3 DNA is TGTGCCAGCACACTGGCCCCGGGACAGAGGGGTTCTAACTATGGCTACACCTTC.

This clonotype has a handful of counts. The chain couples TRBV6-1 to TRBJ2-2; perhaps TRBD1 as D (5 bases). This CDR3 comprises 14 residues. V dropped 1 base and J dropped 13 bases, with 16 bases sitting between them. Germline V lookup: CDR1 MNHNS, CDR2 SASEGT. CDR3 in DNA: TGTGCCAGCAGTGAAGATAACGTCAGGGCGTGGCTGTTTTTT. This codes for CASSEDNVRAWLFF.

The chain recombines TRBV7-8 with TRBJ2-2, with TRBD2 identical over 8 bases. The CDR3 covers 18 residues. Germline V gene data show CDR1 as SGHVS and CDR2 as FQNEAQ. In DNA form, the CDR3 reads TGTGCTAGTGGTCGCGGGGCGGGGGTTAGCGGGGCAACCGGGGAGCTGTTTTTT. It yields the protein CASGRGAGVSGATGELFF.

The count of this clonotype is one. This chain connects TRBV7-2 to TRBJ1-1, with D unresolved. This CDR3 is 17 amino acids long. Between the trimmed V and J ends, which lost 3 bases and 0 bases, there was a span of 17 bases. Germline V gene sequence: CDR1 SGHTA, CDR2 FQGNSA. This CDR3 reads CASSLGRTGGLNTEAFF. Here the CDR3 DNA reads TGTGCCAGCAGCTTGGGCCGAACCGGCGGCCTGAACACTGAAGCTTTCTTT.

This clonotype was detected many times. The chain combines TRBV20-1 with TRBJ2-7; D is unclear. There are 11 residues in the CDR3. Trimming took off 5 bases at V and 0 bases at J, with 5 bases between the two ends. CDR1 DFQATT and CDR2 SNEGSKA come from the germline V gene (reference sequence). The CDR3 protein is CSAVFSYEQYF. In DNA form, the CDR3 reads TGCAGTGCTGTGTTCTCCTACGAGCAGTACTTC.

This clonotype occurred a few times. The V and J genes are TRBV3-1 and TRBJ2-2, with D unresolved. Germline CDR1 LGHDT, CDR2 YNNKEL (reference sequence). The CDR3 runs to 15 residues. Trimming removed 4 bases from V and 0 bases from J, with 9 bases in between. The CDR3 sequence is CASSLQVSNTGELFF. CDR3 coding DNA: TGTGCCAGCAGCCTCCAGGTCTCGAACACCGGGGAGCTGTTTTTT.

CDR3 amino acids: CASSPLGTGNQPQHF. In DNA form, the CDR3 reads TGTGCCAGCAGCCCCCTTGGGACAGGCAATCAGCCCCAGCATTTT. The chain recombines TRBV28 with TRBJ1-5; TRBD1 agrees at 7 bases. CDR3 length: 15 residues. The junction had 7 bases not matched to a gene; V was cut back by 6 bases and J by 2 bases. Germline CDR1 and CDR2: MDHEN and SYDVKM.

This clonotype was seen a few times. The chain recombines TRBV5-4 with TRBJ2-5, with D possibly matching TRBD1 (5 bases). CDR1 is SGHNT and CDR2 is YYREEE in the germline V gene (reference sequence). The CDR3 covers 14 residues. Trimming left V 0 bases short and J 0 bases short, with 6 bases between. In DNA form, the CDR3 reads TGTGCCAGCAGCTTGGGACAGAACCAAGAGACCCAGTACTTC. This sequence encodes CASSLGQNQETQYF.

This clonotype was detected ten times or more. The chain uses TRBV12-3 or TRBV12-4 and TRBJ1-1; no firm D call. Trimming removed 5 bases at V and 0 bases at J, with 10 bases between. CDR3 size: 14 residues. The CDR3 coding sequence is TGTGCCAGCAGTCTAAATTCAATGAACACTGAAGCTTTCTTT. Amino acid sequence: CASSLNSMNTEAFF.

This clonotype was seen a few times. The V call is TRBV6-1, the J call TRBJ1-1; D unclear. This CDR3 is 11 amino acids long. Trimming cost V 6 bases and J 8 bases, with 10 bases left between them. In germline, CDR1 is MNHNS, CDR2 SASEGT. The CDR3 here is CASSLSFEAFF. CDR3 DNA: TGTGCCAGCAGCCTAAGCTTCGAAGCTTTCTTT.

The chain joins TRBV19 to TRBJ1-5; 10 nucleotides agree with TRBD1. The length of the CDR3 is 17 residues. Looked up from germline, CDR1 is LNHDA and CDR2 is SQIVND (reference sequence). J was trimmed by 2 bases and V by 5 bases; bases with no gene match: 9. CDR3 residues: CASSGRDRGFRNQPQHF. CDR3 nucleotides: TGTGCCAGTAGTGGCCGGGACAGGGGTTTCCGCAATCAGCCCCAGCATTTT.